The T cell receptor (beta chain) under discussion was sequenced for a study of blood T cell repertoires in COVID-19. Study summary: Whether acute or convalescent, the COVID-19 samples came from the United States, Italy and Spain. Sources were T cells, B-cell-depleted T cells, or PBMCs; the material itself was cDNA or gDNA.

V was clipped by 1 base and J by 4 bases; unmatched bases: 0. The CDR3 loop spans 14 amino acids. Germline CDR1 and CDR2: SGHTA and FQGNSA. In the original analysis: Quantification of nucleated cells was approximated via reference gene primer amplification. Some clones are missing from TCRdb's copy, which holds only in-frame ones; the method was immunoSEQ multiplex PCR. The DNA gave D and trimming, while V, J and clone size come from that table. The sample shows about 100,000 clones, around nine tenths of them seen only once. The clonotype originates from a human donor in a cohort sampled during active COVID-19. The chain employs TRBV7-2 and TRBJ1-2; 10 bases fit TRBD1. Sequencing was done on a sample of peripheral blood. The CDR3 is CASSLGTGGYGYTF. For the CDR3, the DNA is TGTGCCAGCAGCTTAGGGACAGGGGGCTATGGCTACACCTTC.